Described below is a single TCR beta chain sequence and its context. Its antigen is not known. The conserved phenylalanine or tryptophan normally closing the CDR3 is absent here, so this likely arose from a read error. No DNA is shown, since the ends of the CDR3 on it are uncertain; the CDR3 is the one TCRdb lists. The data belong to a study of graft-versus-host responses after intestinal transplantation. Study details: Each recipient received anti-thymocyte globulin induction, then tacrolimus and steroids for around 3 years.

Germline lookup yields CDR1 MNHNS and CDR2 SASEGT. The CDR3 comprises 8 residues, both ends counted. The study's findings and limits: Circulating GvH clones peaking coincided with falling HvG clones soon after transplant. High graft-versus-host to host-versus-graft clonal ratios were seen in allografts of patients with graft-donor T cell macrochimerism. Marrow from the recipient contained GvH clones, some of which had appeared first in ileum or blood.

Method: immunoSEQ multiplex PCR; TCRdb's copy keeps in-frame clones and lacks some. The data hold more than 100,000 clones, with just under 95% observed a single time. The chain uses TRBV6-1 and TRBJ2-7; the table's D gene call, TRBD1, was not cross checked with the DNA. This sequence was found in a human donor who received an intestinal transplant. Sequenced material: unstimulated CD4+ T cells sorted from spleen or lymph node cells, taken before intestinal transplant. CDR3 region: CASLDLSG.